The 10 T cell receptor beta chains below all came from one sample that was sequenced in a study of blood T cell repertoires in COVID-19. Profiling relied on immunoSEQ multiplex PCR, and the TCRdb table lists in-frame clones only, not all of them. The top ten hold under 4% of the sample, which has approximately 500,000 clones, approximately 85% seen once. The sequenced sample was peripheral blood. Receptors originate from a human donor in a cohort sampled during active COVID-19.

The chain employs TRBV6-5 and TRBJ2-2, with D perhaps TRBD1 (5 bases). CDR3 length: 16 residues. V gave up 2 bases and J gave up 5 bases, with 15 bases separating them. Germline V gives CDR1 MNHEY, CDR2 SVGAGI. DNA for the CDR3: TGTGCCAGCAGTTACGTTAAAGGACAAACAACCGGGGAGCTGTTTTTT. It translates to CASSYVKGQTTGELFF.

The chain recombines TRBV19 with TRBJ1-4, with TRBD1 matching over 9 bases. The germline V gene has CDR1 LNHDA and CDR2 SQIVND (reference sequence). The junction had 12 bases not matched to a gene; V was cut back by 5 bases and J by 8 bases. CDR3 length: 16 residues. CDR3 DNA: TGTGCCAGTAGTGCGGGACAGGGCAAACGTTTCGAAAAACTGTTTTTT. It is translated as CASSAGQGKRFEKLFF.

V usage is TRBV5-4 and J usage is TRBJ2-1; 10 nucleotides line up with TRBD2. The CDR3 has 17 residues. With 1 base clipped from V and 0 bases from J, the junction kept 4 bases outside the gene matches. Germline V gene data show CDR1 as SGHNT and CDR2 as YYREEE (reference sequence). The CDR3 sequence is CASSLYLAGVSYNEQFF. The CDR3 DNA is TGTGCCAGCAGCTTGTATCTAGCGGGAGTCTCCTACAATGAGCAGTTCTTC.

The CDR3 spells CASSVAPGTEYGYTF. Here the CDR3 DNA reads TGTGCCAGCAGCGTAGCCCCCGGGACAGAGTATGGCTACACCTTC. The chain recombines TRBV9 with TRBJ1-2; 7 nucleotides agree with TRBD1. Germline V gives CDR1 SGDLS, CDR2 YYNGEE. This CDR3 is 15 amino acids long. Trimming took 0 bases from V and 5 from J; bases not matched to a gene: 7.

The chain has TRBV5-1 and TRBJ2-6, with D perhaps TRBD1 (6 bases). Trimming shortened V by 2 bases and J by 2 bases, and 23 bases separated the two germline ends. The CDR3 contains 20 residues. The germline gives CDR1 SGHRS, CDR2 YFSETQ. CDR3 sequence: CASSFQTKQGARTGANVLTF. CDR3 coding DNA: TGCGCCAGCAGCTTTCAGACGAAACAGGGCGCCCGTACTGGGGCCAACGTCCTGACTTTC.

The CDR3 bases are TGTGCCAGCAGTCCAGGTCGGTCAGAGACCCAGTACTTC. It codes for CASSPGRSETQYF. The rearrangement joins TRBV6-5 to TRBJ2-5; no clear D. CDR1 is MNHEY and CDR2 is SVGAGI in the germline V gene. V lost 5 bases, J lost 4 bases, and 11 bases lay in between. The CDR3 runs 13 residues.

This clone was picked up a small number of times. The rearrangement joins TRBV6-5 to TRBJ2-6; D ambiguous. CDR3 length: 15 amino acids. Germline CDR1 reads MNHEY; CDR2 reads SVGAGI. V lost 5 bases and J lost 0, with 8 bases in between. CDR3 DNA sequence: TGTGCCAGCAGTCCCCTCAGCTCTGGGGCCAACGTCCTGACTTTC. Translated: CASSPLSSGANVLTF.

V gene TRBV6-5 combines with J gene TRBJ2-5; TRBD2 is a possible D gene (5 bases). The CDR3 consists of 14 residues. Deletions cut 5 bases from V and 2 bases from J, with 12 bases between. Germline assignment: CDR1 MNHEY and CDR2 SVGAGI. The CDR3 here is CASSKSGGQETQYF. The CDR3 DNA reads TGTGCCAGCAGTAAAAGTGGAGGTCAAGAGACCCAGTACTTC.

CDR3 DNA sequence: TGTGCCAGCAGCCCGACAGGTTCGGGCACTGAAGCTTTCTTT. Protein product: CASSPTGSGTEAFF. The V and J genes are TRBV7-3 and TRBJ1-1; D might be TRBD1 (6 bases). Trimming cost V 5 bases and J 4 bases, with 14 bases left between them. CDR3 length: 14 residues. Looked up from germline, CDR1 is SGHTA and CDR2 is FQGTGA.

V is TRBV7-2 and J is TRBJ2-7; D possibly corresponds to TRBD1 (5 bases). Trimming left V 3 bases short and J 4 bases short, with 16 bases between. Looked up from germline, CDR1 is SGHTA and CDR2 is FQGNSA. The CDR3 is 15 residues long. CDR3 DNA: TGTGCCAGCAGCTTGGGCAAGGGGTCCGAGTACGAGCAGTACTTC. Its protein product is CASSLGKGSEYEQYF.